A single sample is the source of the 25 T cell receptor beta chains below, sequenced in a study of cytotoxic CD8 clonotypes in ibrutinib-treated CLL. Profiled with immunoSEQ multiplex PCR; TCRdb holds only in-frame clones, not every one. The sample lists roughly 24,000 clones; about 64% were seen once. This sample comprised PBMCs, obtained after 24 months of ibrutinib treatment. These receptor sequences come from a human donor with chronic lymphocytic leukemia.

The V call is TRBV14, the J call TRBJ2-5; no clear D. The CDR3 consists of 16 residues. Trimming removed 3 bases from V and 2 bases from J, with 16 bases in between. Germline V gene data show CDR1 as SGHDN and CDR2 as FVKESK. This CDR3 reads CASSQVRGTSQETQYF. DNA of the CDR3: TGTGCCAGCAGCCAGGTCCGCGGCACCTCACAAGAGACCCAGTACTTC.

The chain joins TRBV5-4 to TRBJ1-2; 7 nucleotides match TRBD1. V trimming: 4 bases; J trimming: 3 bases; junction bases outside the gene matches: 9. From germline, CDR1 is SGHNT and CDR2 YYREEE (reference sequence). The CDR3 loop spans 15 amino acids. CDR3 sequence: CASSLRQGGDYGYTF. DNA of the CDR3: TGTGCCAGCAGCCTCAGACAGGGAGGAGACTATGGCTACACCTTC.

V is TRBV12-5 and J is TRBJ1-2; the D gene is possibly TRBD1 (6 bases). Germline V gene data show CDR1 as LGHNT and CDR2 as FRNRAP. The CDR3 sequence is 14 residues long. Trimming took off 2 bases at V and 7 bases at J, with 14 bases between the two ends. The CDR3 nucleotides are TGTGCTAGTGGTTTGATGGGGGCTCTTGGTGGCTACACCTTC. Amino acid sequence: CASGLMGALGGYTF.

The rearrangement joins TRBV27 to TRBJ2-3; the D call may be TRBD1 or TRBD2 (6 bases each). Per germline, CDR1 MNHEY and CDR2 SMNVEV (reference sequence). Trimming removed 5 bases at V and 3 bases at J, with 18 bases between. The CDR3 extends over 16 amino acids. Here the CDR3 reads CASSNARGRVTDTQYF. In DNA, the CDR3 is TGTGCCAGCAGTAACGCCCGGGGGCGGGTTACAGATACGCAGTATTTT.

The chain employs TRBV7-9 and TRBJ2-7; 8 nucleotides agree with TRBD1. The CDR3 consists of 14 residues. Germline V gene sequence: CDR1 SEHNR, CDR2 FQNEAQ (reference sequence). V was pared by 3 bases and J by 6 bases, with 7 bases of the junction left unmatched. The CDR3 DNA reads TGTGCCAGCAGCTTCACAGGGGGTACAAGCGAGCAGTACTTC. This gives the protein CASSFTGGTSEQYF.

This clone has just one count. V usage is TRBV14 and J usage is TRBJ1-2; D unresolved. CDR3 size: 13 residues. Germline values: CDR1 SGHDN, CDR2 FVKESK. Trimming stripped 5 bases from V and 1 base from J, with 8 bases between. The chain's CDR3 is CASSLDHNYGYTF. CDR3 bases: TGTGCCAGCAGCTTGGACCATAACTATGGCTACACCTTC.

The J gene is TRBJ2-1, the V gene TRBV11-2; D might be TRBD2 (5 bases). The germline V gene has CDR1 SGHAT and CDR2 FQNNGV. CDR3 length: 13 amino acids. V dropped 5 bases and J dropped 5 bases, with 10 bases sitting between them. The CDR3 sequence: CASSPGLNNEQFF. CDR3 nucleotide sequence: TGTGCCAGCAGCCCTGGACTTAACAATGAGCAGTTCTTC.

V is TRBV25-1 and J is TRBJ2-1; possibly TRBD2 for D (5 bases). This CDR3 has 11 residues. The V gene lost 9 bases and the J gene lost 8 bases, with 11 bases spanning the gap. Germline V gene sequence: CDR1 MGHDK, CDR2 SYGVNS. Here the CDR3 DNA reads TGTGCCAGTGGGAGTTTCGATGAGCAGTTCTTC. Translated, it gives CASGSFDEQFF.

The V gene is TRBV7-9, the J gene TRBJ2-2; D not certain. The V end was cut by 1 base, the J end by 0 bases, with 9 bases between. The germline V gene has CDR1 SEHNR and CDR2 FQNEAQ (reference sequence). CDR3 size: 16 residues. The DNA of the CDR3 is TGTGCCAGCAGCTTAGGAGCAGTAACGAACACCGGGGAGCTGTTTTTT. It is translated as CASSLGAVTNTGELFF.

This chain uses TRBV5-4 with TRBJ1-2; TRBD1 is a possible D gene (6 bases). Germline CDR1 SGHNT, CDR2 YYREEE (reference sequence). The CDR3 loop spans 14 amino acids. Trimming shortened V by 3 bases and J by 3 bases, and 12 bases separated the two germline ends. CDR3 in amino acids: CASSSRGADYGYTF. DNA for the CDR3: TGTGCCAGCAGCTCCAGGGGAGCCGACTATGGCTACACCTTC.

V is TRBV21-1 and J is TRBJ2-1; TRBD1 was called by the table and not checked on the DNA. TRBV21-1 is deemed a pseudogene. CDR3 size: 16 residues. CDR3 nucleotide sequence: TGTGCCAGCAGCAATCGAACAGGGGTGACCTACAATGAGCAGTTCTTC. Amino acids: CASSNRTGVTYNEQFF.

The table lists this clone with a few counts. The rearrangement links TRBV27 to TRBJ2-7, with 9 nucleotides matching TRBD1. The V and J ends lost 4 bases and 3 bases, in that order; junction bases with no gene match: 4. The CDR3 spans 14 residues. The germline gives CDR1 MNHEY, CDR2 SMNVEV (reference sequence). The DNA for the CDR3 is TGTGCCAGCAGTTCACAGGGGGCGCGCTACGAGCAGTACTTC. Protein product: CASSSQGARYEQYF.

V and J are TRBV29-1 and TRBJ2-7; D unresolved. Trimming pared 4 bases from V and 0 bases from J, leaving 7 bases between. Germline loops: CDR1 SQVTM, CDR2 ANQGSEA. There are 12 residues in the CDR3. CDR3 region: CSVAQDSYEQYF. The DNA of the CDR3 is TGCAGCGTTGCGCAGGACTCCTACGAGCAGTACTTC.

The J gene is TRBJ2-7, the V gene TRBV27, with D perhaps assigned TRBD1 or TRBD2 (6 bases each). The CDR3 covers 13 residues. Germline V gene data show CDR1 as MNHEY and CDR2 as SMNVEV (reference sequence). Between the trimmed V and J ends, which lost 8 bases and 1 base, there was a span of 12 bases. The CDR3 DNA sequence: TGTGCCAGCGGGGGCGGGACATCCTACGAGCAGTACTTC. It specifies CASGGGTSYEQYF.

The chain is built from TRBV6-5 and TRBJ1-1; D is ambiguous. V was shortened by 7 bases and J by 2 bases, with 14 bases between the two germline ends. Germline CDR1 MNHEY, CDR2 SVGAGI. CDR3 length equals 14 residues. The CDR3, as DNA: TGTGCCAGCACCGCCCCAGGCAAAAACACTGAAGCTTTCTTT. Translating gives CASTAPGKNTEAFF.

The CDR3 loop is CASSLVETGKETQYF. CDR3 DNA sequence: TGTGCCAGCAGCTTGGTCGAGACAGGGAAAGAGACCCAGTACTTC. The chain is built from TRBV5-6 and TRBJ2-5, with TRBD1 identical over 7 bases. In germline, CDR1 is SGHDT, CDR2 YYEEEE. Trimming took 0 bases from V and 3 from J; bases not matched to a gene: 5. This CDR3 has 15 residues.

J is TRBJ2-7 and V is TRBV9, with D perhaps matching TRBD1 (6 bases). The germline gives CDR1 SGDLS, CDR2 YYNGEE. V lost 4 bases, J lost 3 bases, and 11 bases lay in between. CDR3 length: 13 residues. The CDR3 coding sequence is TGTGCCAGCAGCCCCGGGGACAACTACGAGCAGTACTTC. Amino acids: CASSPGDNYEQYF.

The DNA for the CDR3 is TGTGCCAGCAGCCCCATTTCGCGTTTTGCCACTGAAGCTTTCTTT. It yields the protein CASSPISRFATEAFF. The chain uses TRBV4-2 and TRBJ1-1; D is unclear. CDR3 length: 15 amino acids. Germline assignment: CDR1 LGHNA and CDR2 YNFKEQ. V was clipped by 4 bases and J by 4 bases, with 16 bases between them.

The chain has TRBV9 and TRBJ1-1; the D gene is possibly TRBD1 (6 bases). V shed 4 bases and J shed 5 bases, with 15 bases lying between them. The germline V gene has CDR1 SGDLS and CDR2 YYNGEE. The CDR3 runs 14 residues. The CDR3 nucleotides are TGTGCCAGCAGCCCAACAGGGTTCGGGACTGAAGCTTTCTTT. Its translation: CASSPTGFGTEAFF.

The chain recombines TRBV5-1 with TRBJ2-1; TRBD2 agrees at 15 bases. V gave up 0 bases and J gave up 7 bases; unmatched junction bases: 11. Per the germline V gene, CDR1 is SGHRS and CDR2 is YFSETQ. The CDR3 has 19 amino acids. CDR3 bases: TGCGCCAGCAGCTTGGGCATACCGGGACTAGCGGGGGGTGGGAATGAGCAGTTCTTC. This sequence encodes CASSLGIPGLAGGGNEQFF.

The rearrangement joins TRBV11-2 to TRBJ2-7; no clear D gene. Germline V gene sequence: CDR1 SGHAT, CDR2 FQNNGV. The ends were cut back, 2 bases at V and 2 bases at J, with 7 bases in the middle. This CDR3 has 13 amino acids. For the CDR3, the DNA is TGTGCCAGCAGCTTATTTGTCGCCTACGAGCAGTACTTC. Amino acid sequence: CASSLFVAYEQYF.

The chain joins TRBV29-1 to TRBJ1-1; D not certain. Germline lookup yields CDR1 SQVTM and CDR2 ANQGSEA. The CDR3 covers 10 residues. V was trimmed by 5 bases and J by 8 bases, leaving 9 bases between them. CDR3 bases: TGCAGCGTTCAAATGACGGAAGCTTTCTTT. Its protein is CSVQMTEAFF. Full variable domain (remainder filled in from reference TRBV29-1 and TRBJ1-1): SAVISQKPSRDICQRGTSLTIQCQVDSQVTMMFWYRQQPGQSLTLIATANQGSEATYESGFVIDKFPISRPNLTFSTLTVSNMSPEDSSIYLCSVQMTEAFFGQGTRLTVV.

Only a few counts were recorded for this clone. The chain employs TRBV1 and TRBJ1-5; TRBD1 is the table's D call and was not checked against the DNA. TRBV1 is labeled a pseudogene. The CDR3 extends over 16 amino acids. CDR3 amino acids: CTSSPGTVGHDQPQHF. DNA of the CDR3: TGCACCAGCAGCCCTGGGACAGTCGGACATGATCAGCCCCAGCATTTT.

The chain couples TRBV7-8 to TRBJ2-7, with a tentative D call TRBD1 (5 bases). The germline CDR1 and CDR2 sequences are SGHVS and FQNEAQ. Trimming pared 2 bases from V and 4 bases from J, leaving 9 bases between. This CDR3 contains 13 residues. CDR3 protein: CASSLTPGYEQYF. CDR3 nucleotides: TGTGCCAGCAGCTTAACGCCAGGGTACGAGCAGTACTTC.

The chain joins TRBV19 to TRBJ2-3; D gene unclear. The CDR3 loop spans 13 amino acids. V lost 7 bases and J lost 3, with 11 bases in between. Germline loops: CDR1 LNHDA, CDR2 SQIVND (reference sequence). The CDR3 region is CASIDGVTDTQYF. The DNA for the CDR3 is TGTGCCAGTATTGATGGGGTTACAGATACGCAGTATTTT.